Listed here is a single T cell receptor beta chain. Its antigen is as yet unknown. This entry belongs to a study of T cells in Graves' hyperthyroidism and ophthalmopathy. Whole-study findings and limits: Ophthalmopathy was model-predicted a median approximately 6.4 months pre-onset.

Looked up from germline, CDR1 is LNHNV and CDR2 is YYDKDF (reference sequence). V shed 0 bases and J shed 0 bases, with 9 bases lying between them. This CDR3 is built from 15 residues. Regions amplified from RNA transcripts were the TCR beta CDR3 regions. First-round RT-PCR targeting the TCR CDR3 was performed with the HTBI primer set. TCRdb re-analysed the multiplex PCR reads in MiXCR, keeping a single row per CDR3 protein. Among 45,000 to 60,000 distinct CDR3 sequences listed, around half were seen once. A Clinical Activity Score of at least 3, a NOSPECS grade of at least 4 and a duration under 3 months were recorded in the ophthalmopathy patients.

The V call is TRBV15, the J call TRBJ2-7; TRBD2 might be the D (5 bases). The sequence derives from a woman aged 25 to 39 with Graves' ophthalmopathy. Sequenced input: blood. CDR3 in DNA: TGTGCCACCAGCAGAGAGTCTCGGGACTCCTACGAGCAGTACTTC. As protein: CATSRESRDSYEQYF. Combining the CDR3 with reference TRBV15 and TRBJ2-7 gives the whole variable domain DAMVIQNPRYQVTQFGKPVTLSCSQTLNHNVMYWYQQKSSQAPKLLFHYYDKDFNNEADTPDNFQSRRPNTSFCFLDIRSPGLGDTAMYLCATSRESRDSYEQYFGPGTRLTVT.